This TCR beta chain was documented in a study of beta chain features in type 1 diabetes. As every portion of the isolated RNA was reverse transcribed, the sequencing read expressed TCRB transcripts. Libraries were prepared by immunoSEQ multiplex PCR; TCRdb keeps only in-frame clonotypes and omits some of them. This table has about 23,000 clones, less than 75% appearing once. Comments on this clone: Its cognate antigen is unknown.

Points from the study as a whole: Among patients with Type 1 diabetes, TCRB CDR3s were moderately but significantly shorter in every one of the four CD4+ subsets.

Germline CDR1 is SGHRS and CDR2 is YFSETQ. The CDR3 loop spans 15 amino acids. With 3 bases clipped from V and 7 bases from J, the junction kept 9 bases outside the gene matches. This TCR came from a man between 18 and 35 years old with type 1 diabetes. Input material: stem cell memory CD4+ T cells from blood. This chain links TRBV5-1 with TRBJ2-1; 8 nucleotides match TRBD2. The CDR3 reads CASSWLETSVNEQFF. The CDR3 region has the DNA TGCGCCAGCAGCTGGTTAGAGACTAGCGTGAATGAGCAGTTCTTC.